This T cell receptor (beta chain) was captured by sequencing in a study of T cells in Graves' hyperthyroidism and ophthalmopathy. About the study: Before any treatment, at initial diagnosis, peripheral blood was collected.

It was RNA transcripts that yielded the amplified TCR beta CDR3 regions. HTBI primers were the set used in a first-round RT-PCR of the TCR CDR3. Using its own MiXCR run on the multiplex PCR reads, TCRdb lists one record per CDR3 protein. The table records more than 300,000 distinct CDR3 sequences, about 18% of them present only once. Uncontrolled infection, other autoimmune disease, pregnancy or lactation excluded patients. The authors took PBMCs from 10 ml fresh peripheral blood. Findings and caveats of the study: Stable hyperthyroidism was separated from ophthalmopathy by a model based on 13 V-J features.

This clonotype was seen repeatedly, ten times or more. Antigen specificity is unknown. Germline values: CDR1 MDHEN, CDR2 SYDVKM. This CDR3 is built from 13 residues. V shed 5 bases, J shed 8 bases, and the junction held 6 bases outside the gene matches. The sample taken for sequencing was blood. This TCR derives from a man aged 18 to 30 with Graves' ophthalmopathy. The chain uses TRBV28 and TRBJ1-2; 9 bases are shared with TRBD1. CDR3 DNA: TGTGCCAGCAGTACCGGGACAGGGTTGGGCTACACCTTC. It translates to CASSTGTGLGYTF.